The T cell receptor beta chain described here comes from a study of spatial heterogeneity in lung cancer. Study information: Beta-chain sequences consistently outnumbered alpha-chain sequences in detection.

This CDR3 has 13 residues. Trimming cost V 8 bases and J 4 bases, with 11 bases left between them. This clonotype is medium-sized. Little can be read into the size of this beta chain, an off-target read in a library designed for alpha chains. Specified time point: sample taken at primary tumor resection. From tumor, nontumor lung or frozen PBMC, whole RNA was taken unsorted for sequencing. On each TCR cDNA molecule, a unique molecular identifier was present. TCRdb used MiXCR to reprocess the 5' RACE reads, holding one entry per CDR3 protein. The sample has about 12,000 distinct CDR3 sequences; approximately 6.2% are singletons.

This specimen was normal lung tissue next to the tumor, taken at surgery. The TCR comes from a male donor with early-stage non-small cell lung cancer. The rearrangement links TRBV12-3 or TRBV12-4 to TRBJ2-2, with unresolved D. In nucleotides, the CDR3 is TGTGCCAGCTCTCAGTCACTCACCGGGGAGCTGTTTTTT. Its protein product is CASSQSLTGELFF.